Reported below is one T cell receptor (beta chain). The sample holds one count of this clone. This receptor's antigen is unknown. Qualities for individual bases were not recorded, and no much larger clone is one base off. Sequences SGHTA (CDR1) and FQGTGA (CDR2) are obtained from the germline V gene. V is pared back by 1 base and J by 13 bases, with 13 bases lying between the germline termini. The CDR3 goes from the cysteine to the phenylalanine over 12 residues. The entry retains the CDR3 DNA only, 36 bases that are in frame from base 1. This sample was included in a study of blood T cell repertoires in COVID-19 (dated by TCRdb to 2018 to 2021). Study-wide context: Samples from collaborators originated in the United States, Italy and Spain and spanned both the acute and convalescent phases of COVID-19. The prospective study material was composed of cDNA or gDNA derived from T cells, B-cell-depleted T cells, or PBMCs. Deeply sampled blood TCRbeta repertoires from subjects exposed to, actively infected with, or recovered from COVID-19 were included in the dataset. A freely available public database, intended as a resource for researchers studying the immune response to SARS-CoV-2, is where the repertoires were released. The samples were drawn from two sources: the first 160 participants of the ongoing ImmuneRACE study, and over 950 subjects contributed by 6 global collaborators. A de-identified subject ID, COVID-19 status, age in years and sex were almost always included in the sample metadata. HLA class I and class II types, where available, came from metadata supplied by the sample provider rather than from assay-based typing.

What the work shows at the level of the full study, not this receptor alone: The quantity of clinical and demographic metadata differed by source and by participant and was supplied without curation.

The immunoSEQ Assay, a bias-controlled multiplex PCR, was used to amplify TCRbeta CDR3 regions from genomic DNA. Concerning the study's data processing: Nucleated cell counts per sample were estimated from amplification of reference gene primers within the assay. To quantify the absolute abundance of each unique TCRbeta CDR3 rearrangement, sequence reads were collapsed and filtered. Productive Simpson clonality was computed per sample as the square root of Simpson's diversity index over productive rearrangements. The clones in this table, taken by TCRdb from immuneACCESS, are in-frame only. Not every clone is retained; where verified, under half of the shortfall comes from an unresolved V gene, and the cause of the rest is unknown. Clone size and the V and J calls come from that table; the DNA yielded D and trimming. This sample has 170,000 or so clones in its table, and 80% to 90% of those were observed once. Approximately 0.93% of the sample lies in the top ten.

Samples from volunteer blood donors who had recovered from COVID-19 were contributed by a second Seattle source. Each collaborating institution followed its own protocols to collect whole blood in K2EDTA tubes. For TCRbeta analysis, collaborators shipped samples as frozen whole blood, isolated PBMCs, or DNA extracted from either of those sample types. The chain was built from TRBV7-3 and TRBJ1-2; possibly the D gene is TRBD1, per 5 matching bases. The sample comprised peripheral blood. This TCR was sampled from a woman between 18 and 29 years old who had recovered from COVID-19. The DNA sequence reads TGTGCCAGCAGCTTAATAACGGGGGTTTTCACCTTC. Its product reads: CASSLITGVFTF.